Following are 16 T cell receptor beta chains from one sample sequenced in a study of blood T cell repertoires in COVID-19. The table came from immunoSEQ multiplex PCR; TCRdb's copy has only in-frame clones and leaves some out. The sample yields approximately 110,000 clones, approximately 85% seen once. The material sequenced was peripheral blood. Receptors originate from a human donor in a cohort sampled during active COVID-19.

CDR3 residues: CASSLAGQNYEQYF. For the CDR3, the DNA is TGTGCCAGCAGCCTAGCGGGACAAAACTACGAGCAGTACTTC. The chain carries TRBV5-6 and TRBJ2-7; TRBD2 matches 9 bases. Germline trimming cut 4 bases from V and 3 bases from J; bases unmatched to any gene: 5. The CDR3 covers 14 residues. Per the germline V gene, CDR1 is SGHDT and CDR2 is YYEEEE. The whole variable domain, remainder taken from reference TRBV5-6 and TRBJ2-7, is DAGVTQSPTHLIKTRGQQVTLRCSPKSGHDTVSWYQQALGQGPQFIFQYYEEEERQRGNFPDRFSGHQFPNYSSELNVNALLLGDSALYLCASSLAGQNYEQYFGPGTRLTVT.

The chain links TRBV24-1 to TRBJ1-5; 7 bases are shared with TRBD1. Germline V gene lookup returns CDR1 KGHDR and CDR2 SFDVKD. This CDR3 contains 16 residues. The V gene end was trimmed by 4 bases and the J gene end by 6 bases; junction bases not matched to a gene: 11. The CDR3 DNA sequence: TGTGCCACCAGTGACTCCCGGACAGGTATGGGTCAGCCCCAGCATTTT. It yields the protein CATSDSRTGMGQPQHF.

This clone occurred once. The CDR3 nucleotides read TGTGCCAGCAGGGGGCTTAATGAAAAACTGTTTTTT. Its protein is CASRGLNEKLFF. This chain links TRBV28 with TRBJ1-4; perhaps TRBD1 as D (5 bases). This CDR3 contains 12 residues. In germline, CDR1 is MDHEN, CDR2 SYDVKM. Trimming took off 6 bases at V and 4 bases at J, with 6 bases between the two ends.

This chain joins TRBV25-1 and TRBJ1-2, with D unclear. V was clipped by 4 bases and J by 3 bases, with 6 bases between them. CDR3 length equals 12 residues. Germline CDR1 is MGHDK and CDR2 is SYGVNS. CDR3 DNA sequence: TGTGCCAGCAGTGCCCTTTACTATGGCTACACCTTC. It codes for CASSALYYGYTF.

The chain links TRBV10-2 to TRBJ2-1; D unclear. Trimming removed 6 bases from V and 0 bases from J, with 6 bases in between. The CDR3 spans 13 residues. Germline CDR1 and CDR2: WSHSY and SAAADI. CDR3 in DNA: TGCGCCAGCAGACAGAGCTCCTACAATGAGCAGTTCTTC. It yields the protein CASRQSSYNEQFF.

The J gene is TRBJ2-6, the V gene TRBV2, with 10 bases identical to TRBD1. The germline V gene has CDR1 SNHLY and CDR2 FYNNEI. The CDR3 totals 15 residues. After removal of 6 bases from V and 8 bases from J, the junction contained 7 bases not matched to a gene. The chain's CDR3 is CASRARTGGSNVLTF. CDR3 sequence (DNA): TGTGCCAGCAGGGCCCGGACAGGGGGGTCCAACGTCCTGACTTTC.

The count of this clone is one. The V call is TRBV6-5, the J call TRBJ1-4, with no clear D. The germline V gene has CDR1 MNHEY and CDR2 SVGAGI. This CDR3 has 15 amino acids. V lost 2 bases to trimming and J lost 8 bases, with 15 bases between them. CDR3 DNA sequence: TGTGCCAGCAGTTACACGGCGGGTGTCAAAGAAAAACTGTTTTTT. Translating gives CASSYTAGVKEKLFF.

CDR3 bases: TGTGCCAGTAGTAGGCACGGGACAGGGTTAGGTTTAATAGAGCCCCAGCATTTT. Translating it yields CASSRHGTGLGLIEPQHF. The chain carries TRBV19 and TRBJ1-5; 9 nucleotides align to TRBD1. Germline CDR1 and CDR2: LNHDA and SQIVND (reference sequence). V shed 4 bases, J shed 8 bases, and the junction held 18 bases outside the gene matches. The CDR3 extends over 18 amino acids.

The rearrangement joins TRBV3-1 (or the pseudogene TRBV3-2) to TRBJ2-3; 9 nucleotides line up with TRBD2. Per germline, CDR1 LGHDT and CDR2 YNNKEL (reference sequence). This CDR3 has 16 amino acids. The J segment lost 1 base and the V segment lost 4 bases, leaving 6 bases of the junction unmatched. Here the CDR3 reads CASSLLRLAGTDTQYF. The CDR3 region has the DNA TGTGCCAGCAGCCTCTTGCGACTAGCGGGCACAGATACGCAGTATTTT.

V and J are TRBV3-1 (or the pseudogene TRBV3-2) and TRBJ2-7, with 9 bases identical to TRBD1. The CDR3 length is 13 residues. The V segment lost 9 bases and the J segment 5 bases; nucleotides outside the gene matches: 8. The germline CDR1 and CDR2 sequences are LGHDT and YNNKEL (reference sequence). The CDR3 region has the DNA TGTGCCAGTCTGGGACAGGGTGAAAACGAGCAGTACTTC. Residues: CASLGQGENEQYF.

The chain combines TRBV15 with TRBJ2-5, with TRBD1 identical over 9 bases. CDR3 length: 17 amino acids. J lost 5 bases, V lost 1 base, and 11 bases had no gene match. Germline-derived CDR1 and CDR2 are LNHNV and YYDKDF (reference sequence). DNA of the CDR3: TGTGCCACCAGCAGAGGGAAAGGGACAGGGACCGGGGAGACCCAGTACTTC. This gives the protein CATSRGKGTGTGETQYF.

This chain uses TRBV3-1 (or the pseudogene TRBV3-2) with TRBJ2-7; TRBD2 matches 9 bases. The V segment lost 4 bases and the J segment 2 bases; nucleotides outside the gene matches: 6. Germline-derived CDR1 and CDR2 are LGHDT and YNNKEL (reference sequence). The CDR3 totals 15 residues. CDR3 amino acids: CASSPALAGAYEQYF. CDR3 sequence (DNA): TGTGCCAGCAGCCCGGCGTTAGCGGGGGCCTACGAGCAGTACTTC.

The chain carries TRBV9 and TRBJ1-2; D unclear. This CDR3 has 14 amino acids. From germline, CDR1 is SGDLS and CDR2 YYNGEE. Trimming removed 0 bases at V and 2 bases at J, with 8 bases between. The CDR3 DNA reads TGTGCCAGCAGCGTAGACCACGGGAACTATGGCTACACCTTC. Its protein is CASSVDHGNYGYTF.

This clone occurred once. The J gene is TRBJ1-5, the V gene TRBV3-1 (or the pseudogene TRBV3-2); 8 bases map to TRBD1. V shed 0 bases, J shed 3 bases, and the junction held 13 bases outside the gene matches. The germline CDR1 and CDR2 sequences are LGHDT and YNNKEL (reference sequence). This CDR3 comprises 19 residues. The CDR3 is CASSQEMVTGTGPNQPQHF. The CDR3, as DNA: TGTGCCAGCAGCCAAGAGATGGTTACCGGGACAGGTCCCAATCAGCCCCAGCATTTT.

The rearrangement links TRBV5-1 to TRBJ2-1, with a possible D match to TRBD1 (6 bases). The CDR3 runs to 15 residues. CDR1 and CDR2 (germline): SGHRS, YFSETQ. The V gene lost 4 bases and the J gene lost 0 bases, with 11 bases spanning the gap. This chain's CDR3 is CASSRKQGSYNEQFF. CDR3 DNA sequence: TGCGCCAGCAGCCGGAAACAGGGCTCCTACAATGAGCAGTTCTTC. The full variable domain, its missing parts supplied by reference TRBV5-1 and TRBJ2-1, is KAGVTQTPRYLIKTRGQQVTLSCSPISGHRSVSWYQQTPGQGLQFLFEYFSETQRNKGNFPGRFSGRQFSNSRSEMNVSTLELGDSALYLCASSRKQGSYNEQFFGPGTRLTVL.

The genes are TRBV19 and TRBJ1-2, with 11 positions matching TRBD1. Trimming at V came to 5 bases and at J to 6 bases, leaving 5 bases not matched to a gene. This CDR3 is built from 14 residues. CDR1 LNHDA and CDR2 SQIVND come from the germline V gene (reference sequence). Written as DNA, the CDR3 is TGTGCCAGTAGTCAGGACAGGGGGCTCCATGGCTACACCTTC. This encodes CASSQDRGLHGYTF.